This note documents a single T cell receptor (beta chain) sequence. The data originate from a study of cytomegalovirus exposure and HLA in healthy donors. Trimming cost V 7 bases and J 4 bases, with 16 bases left between them. The germline CDR1 and CDR2 sequences are SNHLY and FYNNEI. This CDR3 comprises 14 residues. In the PCR, 60 Vbeta and 13 Jbeta primers were used. TCRdb's table, derived via immunoSEQ multiplex PCR, lists solely in-frame clones and lacks some. The sample yields about 92,000 clones, 69% seen once. The V and J genes are TRBV2 and TRBJ1-1; D is ambiguous. The sequence was obtained from a man aged 50 to 60 in good health and CMV-seronegative. Sequencing input: PBMCs. CDR3 region: CASTEGGWRTEAFF. The DNA of the CDR3 is TGTGCCAGCACCGAAGGCGGGTGGCGCACTGAAGCTTTCTTT.